This T cell receptor (beta chain) was sequenced in a study of blood T cell repertoires in COVID-19. Across the whole study: Some COVID-19 samples were acute and others convalescent; all came from the United States, Italy and Spain.

The method was immunoSEQ multiplex PCR; TCRdb's version includes in-frame clones alone and lacks a portion of them. The sample holds roughly 17,000 clones; approximately 78% are singletons and the top ten take about 8.1%. There are 12 residues in the CDR3. Looked up from germline, CDR1 is LNHDA and CDR2 is SQIVND (reference sequence). Deletions cut 7 bases from V and 4 bases from J, with 8 bases between. This sequence was found in a man in his fifties or sixties with acute or convalescent COVID-19. The source material was peripheral blood. V is TRBV19 and J is TRBJ2-1, with TRBD1 as a possible D gene (6 bases). CDR3 nucleotides: TGTGCCAGTAAGGGGGTTTACAATGAGCAGTTCTTC. Its protein is CASKGVYNEQFF.